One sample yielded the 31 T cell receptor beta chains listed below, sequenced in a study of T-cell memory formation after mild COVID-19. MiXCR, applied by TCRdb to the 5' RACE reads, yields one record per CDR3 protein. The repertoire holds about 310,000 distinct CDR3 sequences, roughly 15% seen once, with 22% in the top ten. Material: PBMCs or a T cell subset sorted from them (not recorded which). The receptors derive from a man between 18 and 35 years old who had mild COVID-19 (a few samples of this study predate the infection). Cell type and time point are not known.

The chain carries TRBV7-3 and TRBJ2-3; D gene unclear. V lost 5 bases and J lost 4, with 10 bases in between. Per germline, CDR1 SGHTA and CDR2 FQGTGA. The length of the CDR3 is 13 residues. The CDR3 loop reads CASSAEDADTQYF. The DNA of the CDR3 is TGTGCCAGCAGCGCCGAGGACGCAGATACGCAGTATTTT.

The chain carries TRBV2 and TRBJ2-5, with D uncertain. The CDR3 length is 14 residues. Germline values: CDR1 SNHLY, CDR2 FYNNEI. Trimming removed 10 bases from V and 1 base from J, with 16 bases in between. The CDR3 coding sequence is TGTGCCACCCGCCCCAACGGCCTCCAAGAGACCCAGTACTTC. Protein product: CATRPNGLQETQYF.

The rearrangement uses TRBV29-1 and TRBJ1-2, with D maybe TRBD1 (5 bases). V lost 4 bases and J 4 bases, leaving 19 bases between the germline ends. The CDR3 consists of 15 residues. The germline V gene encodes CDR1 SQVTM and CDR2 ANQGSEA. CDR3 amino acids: CSVAEGDRLIYGYTF. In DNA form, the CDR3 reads TGCAGCGTTGCCGAAGGGGACCGACTAATCTATGGCTACACCTTC. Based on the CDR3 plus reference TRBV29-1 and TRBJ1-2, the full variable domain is SAVISQKPSRDICQRGTSLTIQCQVDSQVTMMFWYRQQPGQSLTLIATANQGSEATYESGFVIDKFPISRPNLTFSTLTVSNMSPEDSSIYLCSVAEGDRLIYGYTFGSGTRLTVV.

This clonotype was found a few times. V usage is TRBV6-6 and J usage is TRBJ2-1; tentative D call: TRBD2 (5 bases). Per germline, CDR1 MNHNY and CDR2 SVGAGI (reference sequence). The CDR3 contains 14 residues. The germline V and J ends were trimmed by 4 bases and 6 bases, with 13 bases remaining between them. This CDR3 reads CASSSRSVFNEQFF. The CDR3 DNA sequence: TGTGCCAGCAGTTCGCGTAGCGTCTTCAATGAGCAGTTCTTC.

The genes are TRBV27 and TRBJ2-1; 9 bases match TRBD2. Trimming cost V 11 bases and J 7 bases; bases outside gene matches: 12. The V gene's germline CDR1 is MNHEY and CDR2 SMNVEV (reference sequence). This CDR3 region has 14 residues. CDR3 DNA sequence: TGTGCCTCTGCGGGGATAGCGGGGGCAAATGAGCAGTTCTTC. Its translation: CASAGIAGANEQFF.

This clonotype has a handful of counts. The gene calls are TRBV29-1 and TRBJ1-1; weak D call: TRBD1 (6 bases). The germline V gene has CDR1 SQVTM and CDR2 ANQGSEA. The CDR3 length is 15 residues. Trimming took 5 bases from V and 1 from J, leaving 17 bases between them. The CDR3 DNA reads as TGCAGCGTTCAGGGGTCCACAAGCGGGAACACTGAAGCTTTCTTT. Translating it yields CSVQGSTSGNTEAFF.

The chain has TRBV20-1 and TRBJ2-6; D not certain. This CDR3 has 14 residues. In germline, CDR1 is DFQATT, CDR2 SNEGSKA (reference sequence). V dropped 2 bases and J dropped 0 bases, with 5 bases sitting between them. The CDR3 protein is CSARLGSGANVLTF. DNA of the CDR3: TGCAGTGCTAGATTAGGCTCTGGGGCCAACGTCCTGACTTTC.

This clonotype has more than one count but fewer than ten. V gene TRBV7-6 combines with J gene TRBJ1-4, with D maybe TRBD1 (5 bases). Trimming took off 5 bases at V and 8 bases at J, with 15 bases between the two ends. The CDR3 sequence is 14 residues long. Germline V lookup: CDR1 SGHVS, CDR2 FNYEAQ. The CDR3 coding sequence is TGTGCCAGCAGCACCGGGACCGGCCCCGAAAAACTGTTTTTT. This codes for CASSTGTGPEKLFF.

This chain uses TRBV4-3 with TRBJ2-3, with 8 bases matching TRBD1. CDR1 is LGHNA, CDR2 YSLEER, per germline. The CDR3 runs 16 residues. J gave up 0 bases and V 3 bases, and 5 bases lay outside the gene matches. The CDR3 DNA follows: TGCGCCAGCAGCCAGGACAGGGTTAGGAGCACAGATACGCAGTATTTT. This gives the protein CASSQDRVRSTDTQYF.

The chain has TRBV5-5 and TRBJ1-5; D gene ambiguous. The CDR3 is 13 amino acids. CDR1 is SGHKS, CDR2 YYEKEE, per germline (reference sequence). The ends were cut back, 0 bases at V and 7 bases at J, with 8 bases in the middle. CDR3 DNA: TGTGCCAGCAGCTTGGGGTCGGAACAGCCCCAGCATTTT. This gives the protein CASSLGSEQPQHF.

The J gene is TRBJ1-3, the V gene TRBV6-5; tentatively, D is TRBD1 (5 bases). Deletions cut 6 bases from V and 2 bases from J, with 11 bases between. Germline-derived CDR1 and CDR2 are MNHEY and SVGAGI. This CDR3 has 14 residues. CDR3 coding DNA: TGTGCCAGCAGACTTACAGGAACTGGAAACACCATATATTTT. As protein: CASRLTGTGNTIYF.

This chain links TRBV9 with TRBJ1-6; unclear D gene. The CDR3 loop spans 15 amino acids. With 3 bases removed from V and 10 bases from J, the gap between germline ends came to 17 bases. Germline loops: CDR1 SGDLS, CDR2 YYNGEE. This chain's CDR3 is CASSAGRLEGSPLHF. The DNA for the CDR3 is TGTGCCAGCAGCGCCGGGAGGCTAGAAGGGTCACCCCTCCACTTT.

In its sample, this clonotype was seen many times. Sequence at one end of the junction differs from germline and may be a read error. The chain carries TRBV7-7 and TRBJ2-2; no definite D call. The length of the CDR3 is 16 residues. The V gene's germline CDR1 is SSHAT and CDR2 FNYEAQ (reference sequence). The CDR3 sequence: CASSQKQTHDAGELFF. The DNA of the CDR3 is TGTGCTAGCAGCCAAAAGCAGACCCACGACGCCGGGGAGCTGTTTTTT.

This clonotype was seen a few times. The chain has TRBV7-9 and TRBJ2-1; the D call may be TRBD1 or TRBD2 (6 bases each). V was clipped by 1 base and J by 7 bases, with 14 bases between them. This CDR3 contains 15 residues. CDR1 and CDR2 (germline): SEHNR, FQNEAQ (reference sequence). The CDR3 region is CASSLVLGGVNEQFF. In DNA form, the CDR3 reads TGTGCCAGCAGCTTAGTTTTGGGGGGCGTTAATGAGCAGTTCTTC.

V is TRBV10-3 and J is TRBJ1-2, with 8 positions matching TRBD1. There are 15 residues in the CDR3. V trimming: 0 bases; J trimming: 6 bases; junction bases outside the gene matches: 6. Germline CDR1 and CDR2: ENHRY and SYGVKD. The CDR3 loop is CAISESRDRSDGYTF. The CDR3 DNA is TGTGCCATCAGTGAGTCGCGGGACAGGTCCGATGGCTACACCTTC.

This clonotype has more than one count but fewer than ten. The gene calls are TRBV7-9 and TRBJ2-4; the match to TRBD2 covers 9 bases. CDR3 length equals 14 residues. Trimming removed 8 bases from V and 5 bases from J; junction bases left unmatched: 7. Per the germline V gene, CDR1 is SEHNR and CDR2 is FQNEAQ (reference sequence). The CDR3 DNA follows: TGTGCCAGCGGCCGACTAGCGGAACAAAACATTCAGTACTTC. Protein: CASGRLAEQNIQYF. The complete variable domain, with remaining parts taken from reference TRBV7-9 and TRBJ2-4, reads DTGVSQNPRHKITKRGQNVTFRCDPISEHNRLYWYRQTLGQGPEFLTYFQNEAQLEKSRLLSDRFSAERPKGSFSTLEIQRTEQGDSAMYLCASGRLAEQNIQYFGAGTRLSVL.

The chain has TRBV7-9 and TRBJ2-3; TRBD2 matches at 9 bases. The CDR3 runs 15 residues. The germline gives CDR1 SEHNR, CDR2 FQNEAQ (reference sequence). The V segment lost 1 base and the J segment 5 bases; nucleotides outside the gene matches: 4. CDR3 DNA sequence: TGTGCCAGCAGCTTAGAATTAGCGGGGGAAGATACGCAGTATTTT. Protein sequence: CASSLELAGEDTQYF.

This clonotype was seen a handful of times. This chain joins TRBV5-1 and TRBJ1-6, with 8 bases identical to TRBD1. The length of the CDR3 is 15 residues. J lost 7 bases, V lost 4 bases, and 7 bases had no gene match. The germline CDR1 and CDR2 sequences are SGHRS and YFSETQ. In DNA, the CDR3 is TGCGCCAGCAGCACCGGACAGGGCCCAAATTCACCCCTCCACTTT. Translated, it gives CASSTGQGPNSPLHF.

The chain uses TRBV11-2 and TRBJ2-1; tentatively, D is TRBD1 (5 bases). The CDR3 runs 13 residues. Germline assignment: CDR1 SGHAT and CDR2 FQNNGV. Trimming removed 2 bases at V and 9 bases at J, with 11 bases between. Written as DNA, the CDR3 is TGTGCCAGCAGCTTAACGGACATAGGTGAGCAGTTCTTC. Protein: CASSLTDIGEQFF.

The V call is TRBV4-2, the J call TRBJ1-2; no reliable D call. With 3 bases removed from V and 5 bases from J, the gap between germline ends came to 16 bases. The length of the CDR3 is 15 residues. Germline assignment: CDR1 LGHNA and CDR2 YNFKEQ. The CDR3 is CASSHNERTGYGYTF. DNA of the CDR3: TGTGCCAGCAGCCACAACGAGAGGACGGGATATGGCTACACCTTC.

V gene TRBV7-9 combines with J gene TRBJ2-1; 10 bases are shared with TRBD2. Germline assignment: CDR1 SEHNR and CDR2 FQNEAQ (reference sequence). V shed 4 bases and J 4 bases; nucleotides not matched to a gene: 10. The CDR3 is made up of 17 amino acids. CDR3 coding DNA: TGTGCCAGCAGCTCCGGACTAGCGGAGGCTTATTACAATGAGCAGTTCTTC. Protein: CASSSGLAEAYYNEQFF.

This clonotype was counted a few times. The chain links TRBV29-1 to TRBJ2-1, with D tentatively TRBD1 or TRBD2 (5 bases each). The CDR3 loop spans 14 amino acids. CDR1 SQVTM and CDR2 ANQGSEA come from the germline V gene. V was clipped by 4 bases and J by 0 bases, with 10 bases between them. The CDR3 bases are TGCAGCGTTGGAGGGGCAAGCTCCTACAATGAGCAGTTCTTC. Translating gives CSVGGASSYNEQFF.

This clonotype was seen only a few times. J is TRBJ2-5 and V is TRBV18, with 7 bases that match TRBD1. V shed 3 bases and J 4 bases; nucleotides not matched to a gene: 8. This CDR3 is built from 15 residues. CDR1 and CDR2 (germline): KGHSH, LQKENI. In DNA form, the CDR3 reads TGTGCCAGCTCACCCAGACAGGGAGAAGGAGAGACCCAGTACTTC. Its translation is CASSPRQGEGETQYF.

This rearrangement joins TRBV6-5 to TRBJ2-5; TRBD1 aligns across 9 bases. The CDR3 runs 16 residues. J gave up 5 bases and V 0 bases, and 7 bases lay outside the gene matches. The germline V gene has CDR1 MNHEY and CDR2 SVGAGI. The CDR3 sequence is CASSYSGTGTQETQYF. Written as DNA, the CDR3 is TGTGCCAGCAGTTACTCCGGGACAGGGACACAGGAGACCCAGTACTTC.

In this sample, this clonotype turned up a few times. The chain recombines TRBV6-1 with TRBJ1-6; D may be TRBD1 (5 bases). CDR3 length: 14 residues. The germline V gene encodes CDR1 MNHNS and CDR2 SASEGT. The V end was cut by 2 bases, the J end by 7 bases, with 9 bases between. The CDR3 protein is CASSELGGNSPLHF. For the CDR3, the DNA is TGTGCCAGCAGTGAACTTGGGGGGAATTCACCCCTCCACTTT.

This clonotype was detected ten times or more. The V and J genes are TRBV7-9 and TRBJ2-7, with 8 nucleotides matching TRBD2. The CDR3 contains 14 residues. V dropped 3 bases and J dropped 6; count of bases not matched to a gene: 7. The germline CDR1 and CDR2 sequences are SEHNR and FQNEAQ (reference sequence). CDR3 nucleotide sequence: TGTGCCAGCAGCTTGGCCGGGGGGGAGCGCGAGCAGTACTTC. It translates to CASSLAGGEREQYF.

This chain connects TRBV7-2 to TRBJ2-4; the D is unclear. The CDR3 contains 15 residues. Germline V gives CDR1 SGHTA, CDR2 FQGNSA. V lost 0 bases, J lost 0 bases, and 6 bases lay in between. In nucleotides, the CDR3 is TGTGCCAGCAGCTTAGCCAGCGTAGCCAAAAACATTCAGTACTTC. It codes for CASSLASVAKNIQYF.

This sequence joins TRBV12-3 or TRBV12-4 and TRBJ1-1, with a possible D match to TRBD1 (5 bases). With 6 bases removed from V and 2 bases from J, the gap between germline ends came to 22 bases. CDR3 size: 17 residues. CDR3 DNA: TGTGCCAGCAGCCGGAATCGACAGTACTCCATAAACACTGAAGCTTTCTTT. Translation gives CASSRNRQYSINTEAFF.

The CDR3 loop reads CASSSGDYSNQPQHF. DNA of the CDR3: TGCGCCAGCAGCTCGGGCGACTATAGCAATCAGCCCCAGCATTTT. The rearrangement links TRBV5-1 to TRBJ1-5; D gene ambiguous. Germline assignment: CDR1 SGHRS and CDR2 YFSETQ. This CDR3 has 15 amino acids. V gave up 3 bases and J gave up 0 bases, with 10 bases separating them.

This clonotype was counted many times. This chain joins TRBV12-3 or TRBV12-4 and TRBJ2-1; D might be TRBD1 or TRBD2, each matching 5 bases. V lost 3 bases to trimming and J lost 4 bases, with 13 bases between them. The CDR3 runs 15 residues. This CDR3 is CASSLVQRGYNEQFF. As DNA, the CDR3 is TGTGCCAGCAGTTTGGTACAGAGGGGATACAATGAGCAGTTCTTC.

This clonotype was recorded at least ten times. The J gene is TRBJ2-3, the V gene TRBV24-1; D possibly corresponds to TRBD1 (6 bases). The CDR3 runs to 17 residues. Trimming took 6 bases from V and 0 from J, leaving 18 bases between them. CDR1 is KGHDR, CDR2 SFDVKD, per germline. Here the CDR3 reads CATSYSRDTSSTDTQYF. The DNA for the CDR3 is TGTGCCACCAGTTACTCACGGGACACTTCTAGCACAGATACGCAGTATTTT.